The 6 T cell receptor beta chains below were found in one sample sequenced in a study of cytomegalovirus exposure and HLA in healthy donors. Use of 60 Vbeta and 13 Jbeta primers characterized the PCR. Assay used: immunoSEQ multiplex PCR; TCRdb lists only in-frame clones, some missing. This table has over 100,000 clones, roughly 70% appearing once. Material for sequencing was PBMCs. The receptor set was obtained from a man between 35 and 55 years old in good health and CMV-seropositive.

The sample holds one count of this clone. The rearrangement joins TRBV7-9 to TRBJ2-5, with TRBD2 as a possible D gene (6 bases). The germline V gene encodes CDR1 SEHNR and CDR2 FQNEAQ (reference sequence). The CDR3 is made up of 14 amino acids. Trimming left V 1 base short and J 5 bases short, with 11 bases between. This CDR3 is CASSLEVGLETQYF. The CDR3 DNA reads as TGTGCCAGCAGCTTAGAGGTGGGACTGGAGACCCAGTACTTC.

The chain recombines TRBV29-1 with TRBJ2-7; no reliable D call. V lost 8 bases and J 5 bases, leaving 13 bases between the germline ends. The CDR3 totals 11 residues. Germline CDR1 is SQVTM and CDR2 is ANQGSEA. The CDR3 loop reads CSPRSLDEQYF. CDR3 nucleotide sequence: TGCAGCCCCCGGTCGTTGGACGAGCAGTACTTC.

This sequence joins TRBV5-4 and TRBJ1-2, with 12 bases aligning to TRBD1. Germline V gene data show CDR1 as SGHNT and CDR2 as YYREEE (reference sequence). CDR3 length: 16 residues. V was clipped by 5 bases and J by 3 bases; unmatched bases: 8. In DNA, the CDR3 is TGTGCCAGCAGGGAGGGACAGGGGGCAGGGTACTATGGCTACACCTTC. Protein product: CASREGQGAGYYGYTF.

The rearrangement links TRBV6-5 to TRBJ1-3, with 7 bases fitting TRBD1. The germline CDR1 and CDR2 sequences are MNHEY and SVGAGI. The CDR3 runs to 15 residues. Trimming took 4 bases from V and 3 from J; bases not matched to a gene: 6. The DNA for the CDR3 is TGTGCCAGCAGTTTGACAGGGAAATTTGGAAACACCATATATTTT. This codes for CASSLTGKFGNTIYF.

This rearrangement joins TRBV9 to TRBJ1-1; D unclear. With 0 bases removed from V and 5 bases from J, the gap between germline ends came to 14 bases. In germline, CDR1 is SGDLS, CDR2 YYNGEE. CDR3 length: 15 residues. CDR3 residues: CASSVGKGRGTEAFF. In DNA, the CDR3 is TGTGCCAGCAGCGTAGGAAAGGGTAGAGGGACTGAAGCTTTCTTT.

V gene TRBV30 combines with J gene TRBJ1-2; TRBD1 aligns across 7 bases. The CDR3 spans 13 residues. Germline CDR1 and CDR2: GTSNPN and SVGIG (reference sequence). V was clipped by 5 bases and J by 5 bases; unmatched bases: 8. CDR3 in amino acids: CAWSTGVLYGYTF. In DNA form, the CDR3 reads TGTGCCTGGTCAACAGGGGTCCTGTATGGCTACACCTTC.